This record concerns one TCR beta chain sequence. Deletions cut 8 bases from V and 7 bases from J, with 12 bases between. The CDR3 spans 11 residues. CDR1 and CDR2 (germline): MNHEY, SVGAGI. The data belong to a study of control samples from healthy donors and cancer patients. TCRdb's copy holds only in-frame clones and misses some; the assay was immunoSEQ multiplex PCR. This sample has under 450,000 clones, with roughly 90% found just once. The V gene is TRBV6-5, the J gene TRBJ2-7, with D uncertain. The receptor was derived from a man aged 40-50 years with head and neck cancer. Sequences were obtained from PBMCs. CDR3 loop: CASALLGEQYF. In DNA form, the CDR3 reads TGTGCCAGCGCCCTTTTAGGAGAGCAGTACTTC.